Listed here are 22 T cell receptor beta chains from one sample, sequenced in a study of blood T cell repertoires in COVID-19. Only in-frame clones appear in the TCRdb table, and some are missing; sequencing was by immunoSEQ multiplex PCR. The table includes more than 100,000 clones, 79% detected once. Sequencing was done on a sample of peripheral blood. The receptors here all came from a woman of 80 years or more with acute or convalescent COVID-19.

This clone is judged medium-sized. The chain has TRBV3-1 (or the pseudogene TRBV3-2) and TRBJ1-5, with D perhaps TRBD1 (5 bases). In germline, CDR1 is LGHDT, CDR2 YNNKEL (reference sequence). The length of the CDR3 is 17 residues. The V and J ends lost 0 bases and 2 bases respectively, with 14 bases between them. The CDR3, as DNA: TGTGCCAGCAGCCAAGAGTTGGTAGGCAGGGGCAATCAGCCCCAGCATTTT. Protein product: CASSQELVGRGNQPQHF.

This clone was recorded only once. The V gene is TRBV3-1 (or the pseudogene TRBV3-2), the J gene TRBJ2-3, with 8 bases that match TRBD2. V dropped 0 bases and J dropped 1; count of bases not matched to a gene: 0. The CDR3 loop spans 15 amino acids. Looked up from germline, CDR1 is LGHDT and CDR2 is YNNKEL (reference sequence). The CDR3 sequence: CASSQETSGTDTQYF. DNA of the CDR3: TGTGCCAGCAGCCAAGAGACTAGCGGCACAGATACGCAGTATTTT.

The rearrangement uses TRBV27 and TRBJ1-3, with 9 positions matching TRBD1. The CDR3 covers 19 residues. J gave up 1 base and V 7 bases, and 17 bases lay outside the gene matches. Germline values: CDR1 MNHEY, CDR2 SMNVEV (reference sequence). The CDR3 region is CASTFLDLGQGNSGNTIYF. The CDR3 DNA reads TGTGCCAGCACCTTTCTAGACCTTGGACAGGGGAATTCTGGAAACACCATATATTTT.

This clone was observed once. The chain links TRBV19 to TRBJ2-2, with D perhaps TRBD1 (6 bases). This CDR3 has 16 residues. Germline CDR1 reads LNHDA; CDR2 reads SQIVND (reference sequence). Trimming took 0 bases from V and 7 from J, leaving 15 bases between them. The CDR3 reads CASSIDPGVLGGELFF. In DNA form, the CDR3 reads TGTGCCAGTAGTATAGATCCAGGGGTTCTAGGCGGGGAGCTGTTTTTT. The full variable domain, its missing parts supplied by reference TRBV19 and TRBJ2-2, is DGGITQSPKYLFRKEGQNVTLSCEQNLNHDAMYWYRQDPGQGLRLIYYSQIVNDFQKGDIAEGYSVSREKKESFPLTVTSAQKNPTAFYLCASSIDPGVLGGELFFGEGSRLTVL.

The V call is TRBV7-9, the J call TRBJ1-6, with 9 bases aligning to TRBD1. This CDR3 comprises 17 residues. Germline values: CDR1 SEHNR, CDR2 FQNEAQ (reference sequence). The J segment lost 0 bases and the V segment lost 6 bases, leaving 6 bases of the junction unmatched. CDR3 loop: CASRDRTGASYNSPLHF. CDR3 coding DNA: TGTGCCAGCAGGGATCGGACAGGGGCCTCCTATAATTCACCCCTCCACTTT.

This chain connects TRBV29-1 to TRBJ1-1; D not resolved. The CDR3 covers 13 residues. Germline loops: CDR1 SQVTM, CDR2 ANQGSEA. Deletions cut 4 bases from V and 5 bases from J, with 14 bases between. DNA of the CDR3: TGCAGCGTTGTCTCCGCGGTAGGTACTGAAGCTTTCTTT. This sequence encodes CSVVSAVGTEAFF.

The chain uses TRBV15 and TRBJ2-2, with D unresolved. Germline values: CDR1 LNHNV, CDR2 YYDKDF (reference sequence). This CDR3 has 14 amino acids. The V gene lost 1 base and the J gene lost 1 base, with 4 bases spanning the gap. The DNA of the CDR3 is TGTGCCACCAGCAGAGTCCAGAACACCGGGGAGCTGTTTTTT. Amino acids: CATSRVQNTGELFF. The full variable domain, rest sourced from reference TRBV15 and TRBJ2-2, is DAMVIQNPRYQVTQFGKPVTLSCSQTLNHNVMYWYQQKSSQAPKLLFHYYDKDFNNEADTPDNFQSRRPNTSFCFLDIRSPGLGDTAMYLCATSRVQNTGELFFGEGSRLTVL.

The CDR3: CASSSFPGTSAPYEQYF. The CDR3 coding sequence is TGTGCCAGCAGCTCTTTCCCCGGGACTAGCGCTCCCTACGAGCAGTACTTC. The rearrangement joins TRBV7-2 to TRBJ2-7; 10 nucleotides match TRBD2. This CDR3 is built from 17 residues. Germline V gene lookup returns CDR1 SGHTA and CDR2 FQGNSA. V gave up 4 bases and J gave up 2 bases; unmatched junction bases: 11.

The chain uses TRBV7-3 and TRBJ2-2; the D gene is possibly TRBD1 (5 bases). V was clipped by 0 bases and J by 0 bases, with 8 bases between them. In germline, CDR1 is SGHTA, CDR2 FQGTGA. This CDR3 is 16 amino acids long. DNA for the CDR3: TGTGCCAGCAGCTTAACGTCGACAGCGAACACCGGGGAGCTGTTTTTT. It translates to CASSLTSTANTGELFF.

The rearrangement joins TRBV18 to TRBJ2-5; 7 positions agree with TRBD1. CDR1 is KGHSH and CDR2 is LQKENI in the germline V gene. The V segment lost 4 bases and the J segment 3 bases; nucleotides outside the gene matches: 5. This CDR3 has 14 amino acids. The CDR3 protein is CASSQNRGEETQYF. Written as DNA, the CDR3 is TGTGCCAGCTCACAAAACAGGGGAGAAGAGACCCAGTACTTC.

This CDR3 is CASGGDQPQHF. CDR3 nucleotides: TGTGCCAGCGGGGGGGACCAGCCCCAGCATTTT. V gene TRBV12-3 or TRBV12-4 combines with J gene TRBJ1-5; weak D call: TRBD1 (5 bases). Trimming removed 8 bases from V and 7 bases from J, with 9 bases in between. The CDR3 is made up of 11 amino acids.

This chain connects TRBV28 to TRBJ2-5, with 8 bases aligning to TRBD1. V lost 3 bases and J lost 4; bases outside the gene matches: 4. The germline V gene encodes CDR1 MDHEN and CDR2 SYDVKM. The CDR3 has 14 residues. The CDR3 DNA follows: TGTGCCAGCAGTTTTGGTACAGGGGGAGAGACCCAGTACTTC. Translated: CASSFGTGGETQYF.

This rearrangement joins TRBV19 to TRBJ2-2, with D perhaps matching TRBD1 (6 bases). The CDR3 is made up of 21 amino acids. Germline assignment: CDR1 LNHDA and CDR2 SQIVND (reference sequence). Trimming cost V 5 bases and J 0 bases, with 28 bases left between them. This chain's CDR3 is CASSFFTGPSLKHSNTGELFF. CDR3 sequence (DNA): TGTGCCAGTAGTTTCTTTACAGGGCCCTCCCTAAAACACTCGAACACCGGGGAGCTGTTTTTT. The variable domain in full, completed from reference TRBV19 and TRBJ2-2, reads DGGITQSPKYLFRKEGQNVTLSCEQNLNHDAMYWYRQDPGQGLRLIYYSQIVNDFQKGDIAEGYSVSREKKESFPLTVTSAQKNPTAFYLCASSFFTGPSLKHSNTGELFFGEGSRLTVL.

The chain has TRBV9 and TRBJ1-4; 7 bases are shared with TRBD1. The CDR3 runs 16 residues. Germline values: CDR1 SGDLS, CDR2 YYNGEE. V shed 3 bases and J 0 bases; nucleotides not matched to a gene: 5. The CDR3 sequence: CASSERDSSTNEKLFF. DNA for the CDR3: TGTGCCAGCAGCGAAAGGGACAGCTCAACTAATGAAAAACTGTTTTTT.

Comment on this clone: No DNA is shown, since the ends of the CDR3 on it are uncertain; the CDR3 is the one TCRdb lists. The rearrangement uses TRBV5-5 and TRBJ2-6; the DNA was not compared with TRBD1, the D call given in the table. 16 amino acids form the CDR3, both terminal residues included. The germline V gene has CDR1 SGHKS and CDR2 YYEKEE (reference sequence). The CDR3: CASSLDQFFGANVLTF.

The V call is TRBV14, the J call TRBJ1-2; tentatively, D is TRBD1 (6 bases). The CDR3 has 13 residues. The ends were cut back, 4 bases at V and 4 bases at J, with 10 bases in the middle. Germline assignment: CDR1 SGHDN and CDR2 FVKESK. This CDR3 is CASSLGRGYGYTF. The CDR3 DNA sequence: TGTGCCAGCAGCCTCGGCAGGGGCTATGGCTACACCTTC.

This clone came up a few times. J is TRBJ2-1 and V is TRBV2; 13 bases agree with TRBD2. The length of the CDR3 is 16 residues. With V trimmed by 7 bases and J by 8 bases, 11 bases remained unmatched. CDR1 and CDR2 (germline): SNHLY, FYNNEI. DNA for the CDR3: TGTGCCAGCAACACGGGACTAGCGGGGCCCATGGATGAGCAGTTCTTC. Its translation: CASNTGLAGPMDEQFF.

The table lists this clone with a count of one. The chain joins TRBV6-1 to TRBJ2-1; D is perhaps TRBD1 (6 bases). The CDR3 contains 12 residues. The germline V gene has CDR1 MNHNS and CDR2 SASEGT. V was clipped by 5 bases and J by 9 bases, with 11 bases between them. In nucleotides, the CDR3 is TGTGCCAGCAGTCCAGGGGATCGTGAGCAGTTCTTC. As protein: CASSPGDREQFF.

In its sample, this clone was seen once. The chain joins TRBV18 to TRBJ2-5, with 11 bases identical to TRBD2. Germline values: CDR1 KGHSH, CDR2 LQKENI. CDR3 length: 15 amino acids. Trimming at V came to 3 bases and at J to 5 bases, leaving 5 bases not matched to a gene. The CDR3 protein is CASSPSASGGETQYF. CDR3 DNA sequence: TGTGCCAGCTCACCCTCGGCTAGCGGGGGGGAGACCCAGTACTTC.

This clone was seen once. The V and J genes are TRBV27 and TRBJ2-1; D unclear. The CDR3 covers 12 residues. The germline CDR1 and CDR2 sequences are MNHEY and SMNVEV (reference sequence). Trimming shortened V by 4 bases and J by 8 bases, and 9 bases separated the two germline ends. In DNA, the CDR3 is TGTGCCAGCAGTTCAGCCGGGTATGAGCAGTTCTTC. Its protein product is CASSSAGYEQFF.

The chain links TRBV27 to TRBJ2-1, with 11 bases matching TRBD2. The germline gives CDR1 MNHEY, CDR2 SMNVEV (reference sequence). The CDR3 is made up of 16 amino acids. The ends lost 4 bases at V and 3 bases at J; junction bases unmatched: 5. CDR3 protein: CASSSLAGGIYNEQFF. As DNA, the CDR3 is TGTGCCAGCAGTTCTTTAGCGGGAGGGATCTACAATGAGCAGTTCTTC.

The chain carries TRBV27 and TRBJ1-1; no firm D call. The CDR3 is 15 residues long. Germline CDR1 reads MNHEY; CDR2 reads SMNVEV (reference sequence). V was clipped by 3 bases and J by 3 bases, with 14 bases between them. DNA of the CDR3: TGTGCCAGCAGTTTTAGCGGCAGATATTACACTGAAGCTTTCTTT. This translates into CASSFSGRYYTEAFF.